A single sample gave rise to the 18 T cell receptor beta chains below, sequenced in a study of cytomegalovirus exposure and HLA in healthy donors. Clones were read by immunoSEQ multiplex PCR, and TCRdb kept only the in-frame ones, dropping some. This table has about 150,000 clones, 70% to 90% appearing once. The material sequenced was PBMCs. Receptors were obtained from a man aged 18 to 30 in good health and CMV-seropositive.

The J gene is TRBJ1-2, the V gene TRBV30; possible D gene TRBD1, 6 bases. The CDR3 runs to 13 residues. Germline-derived CDR1 and CDR2 are GTSNPN and SVGIG (reference sequence). With 2 bases removed from V and 8 bases from J, the gap between germline ends came to 15 bases. The CDR3 protein is CAWSPGVRGGYTF. The DNA for the CDR3 is TGTGCCTGGAGTCCAGGGGTTCGTGGCGGCTACACCTTC.

This rearrangement joins TRBV2 to TRBJ2-1; a weak D match, TRBD2 (6 bases). Germline loops: CDR1 SNHLY, CDR2 FYNNEI. This CDR3 has 14 residues. V lost 4 bases, J lost 2 bases, and 9 bases lay in between. The CDR3 DNA is TGTGCCAGCAGTGCAGCGGGCACCTACAATGAGCAGTTCTTC. Amino acids: CASSAAGTYNEQFF.

The rearrangement links TRBV4-3 to TRBJ2-1, with 16 bases that match TRBD2. Germline V gene lookup returns CDR1 LGHNA and CDR2 YSLEER. V shed 3 bases and J 8 bases; nucleotides not matched to a gene: 4. CDR3 length: 16 amino acids. The CDR3 sequence: CASSQGTSGRGYEQFF. The DNA of the CDR3 is TGCGCCAGCAGCCAGGGGACTAGCGGGAGGGGCTATGAGCAGTTCTTC.

This sequence joins TRBV6-1 and TRBJ1-4, with D unclear. CDR1 and CDR2 (germline): MNHNS, SASEGT. The CDR3 is 13 residues long. V was cut by 8 bases and J by 0 bases, with 7 bases left in between. CDR3 coding DNA: TGTGCCAGCTGGACTGCAACTAATGAAAAACTGTTTTTT. Protein sequence: CASWTATNEKLFF.

This clone has only a few counts. V usage is TRBV9 and J usage is TRBJ1-2; 8 positions agree with TRBD1. Trimming cost V 0 bases and J 11 bases; bases outside gene matches: 9. CDR1 is SGDLS and CDR2 is YYNGEE in the germline V gene. This CDR3 comprises 14 residues. CDR3 in DNA: TGTGCCAGCAGCGTAGGGGACAGGCCATCGGGGTACACCTTC. Translating it yields CASSVGDRPSGYTF.

V usage is TRBV10-3 and J usage is TRBJ1-2, with a tentative D call TRBD1 (5 bases). The CDR3 covers 14 residues. CDR1 ENHRY and CDR2 SYGVKD come from the germline V gene. The ends were cut back, 0 bases at V and 7 bases at J, with 12 bases in the middle. CDR3: CAISESGWQGGYTF. The DNA for the CDR3 is TGTGCCATCAGTGAGTCGGGTTGGCAGGGTGGCTACACCTTC.

The rearrangement joins TRBV4-3 to TRBJ2-7, with 8 bases aligning to TRBD1. After removal of 0 bases from V and 7 bases from J, the junction contained 11 bases not matched to a gene. The CDR3 is 16 residues long. Germline V gene sequence: CDR1 LGHNA, CDR2 YSLEER. The CDR3 nucleotides are TGCGCCAGCAGCCAAGATAGTGGGGCAGGGGGCCAAGAGCAGTACTTC. Amino acid sequence: CASSQDSGAGGQEQYF.

The CDR3: CASSPRASGKYEQYF. The CDR3 DNA reads TGTGCCAGCAGTCCCAGGGCTAGCGGAAAATACGAGCAGTACTTC. This chain links TRBV27 with TRBJ2-7; 7 positions match TRBD2. V shed 5 bases and J 4 bases; nucleotides not matched to a gene: 11. The CDR3 has 15 residues. Germline-derived CDR1 and CDR2 are MNHEY and SMNVEV (reference sequence).

This clone occurred a few times. V is TRBV4-3 and J is TRBJ1-2; D possibly corresponds to TRBD1 (6 bases). Germline V gives CDR1 LGHNA, CDR2 YSLEER. V was shortened by 0 bases and J by 3 bases, with 14 bases between the two germline ends. CDR3 length: 16 residues. In DNA, the CDR3 is TGCGCCAGCAGCCAAGATTTTTCAGGGGCAGACTATGGCTACACCTTC. It is translated as CASSQDFSGADYGYTF.

The V call is TRBV18, the J call TRBJ2-6, with TRBD1 matching over 9 bases. The V gene end was trimmed by 6 bases and the J gene end by 1 base; junction bases not matched to a gene: 10. Germline loops: CDR1 KGHSH, CDR2 LQKENI. The length of the CDR3 is 18 residues. CDR3 in DNA: TGTGCCAGCTCGGGGACAGGGTTACTCGGTTCTGGGGCCAACGTCCTGACTTTC. This codes for CASSGTGLLGSGANVLTF.

The genes are TRBV4-2 and TRBJ1-2, with 8 bases that match TRBD1. In germline, CDR1 is LGHNA, CDR2 YNFKEQ. This CDR3 comprises 15 residues. J gave up 7 bases and V 2 bases, and 9 bases lay outside the gene matches. The CDR3 sequence is CASSQKDRVASGYTF. CDR3 nucleotides: TGTGCCAGCAGCCAAAAGGACAGGGTTGCATCTGGCTACACCTTC.

The V gene is TRBV9, the J gene TRBJ2-3; D unclear. CDR1 and CDR2 (germline): SGDLS, YYNGEE. The CDR3 totals 14 residues. With 1 base removed from V and 7 bases from J, the gap between germline ends came to 13 bases. CDR3 in amino acids: CASSVTTTGNTQYF. The CDR3 DNA is TGTGCCAGCAGCGTAACAACGACGGGTAATACGCAGTATTTT.

J is TRBJ2-2 and V is TRBV5-1, with D perhaps matching TRBD1 (5 bases). This CDR3 has 16 residues. Germline V gives CDR1 SGHRS, CDR2 YFSETQ. V shed 0 bases and J shed 6 bases, with 15 bases lying between them. The CDR3 loop reads CASSLAAGPYAGELFF. The CDR3 DNA reads as TGCGCCAGCAGCTTGGCGGCAGGGCCCTACGCCGGGGAGCTGTTTTTT.

This chain joins TRBV11-2 and TRBJ1-1; D might be TRBD1 (5 bases). Trimming stripped 8 bases from V and 1 base from J, with 14 bases between. This CDR3 has 14 amino acids. The germline V gene encodes CDR1 SGHAT and CDR2 FQNNGV. CDR3 in DNA: TGTGCCAGCCGAGGCCGGACACCGAACACTGAAGCTTTCTTT. Translating gives CASRGRTPNTEAFF.

The J gene is TRBJ2-7, the V gene TRBV4-2; 11 nucleotides match TRBD2. In germline, CDR1 is LGHNA, CDR2 YNFKEQ. The CDR3 runs 16 residues. J gave up 6 bases and V 4 bases, and 11 bases lay outside the gene matches. CDR3 in amino acids: CASSLRLAGSFGEQYF. In nucleotides, the CDR3 is TGTGCCAGCAGCCTTAGACTAGCGGGAAGCTTCGGCGAGCAGTACTTC.

The V call is TRBV4-1, the J call TRBJ2-1; 12 bases align to TRBD2. The CDR3 is made up of 20 amino acids. Trimming took 7 bases from V and 3 from J; bases not matched to a gene: 19. The germline V gene has CDR1 MGHRA and CDR2 YSYEKL. The CDR3 loop reads CASTRTAPGLAGRSYNEQFF. CDR3 coding DNA: TGCGCCAGCACTCGAACAGCCCCCGGACTAGCGGGAAGAAGCTACAATGAGCAGTTCTTC.

The rearrangement links TRBV30 to TRBJ1-4; D gene uncertain. The CDR3 extends over 10 amino acids. From germline, CDR1 is GTSNPN and CDR2 SVGIG (reference sequence). The CDR3 nucleotides are TGTGCGGGGAGTAATGAAAAACTGTTTTTT. This codes for CAGSNEKLFF.

This clone was picked up one time. The V and J genes are TRBV19 and TRBJ1-2, with D perhaps matching TRBD1 (6 bases). CDR1 and CDR2 (germline): LNHDA, SQIVND (reference sequence). This CDR3 is built from 14 residues. Trimming stripped 3 bases from V and 3 bases from J, with 11 bases between. In nucleotides, the CDR3 is TGTGCCAGTAGTATCCCAGGGGATGACTATGGCTACACCTTC. This gives the protein CASSIPGDDYGYTF.